This TCR beta chain comes out of a study of shared clonotypes between healthy human individuals. The data were produced by immunoSEQ multiplex PCR, yet TCRdb's version contains in-frame clones alone and is incomplete. Of roughly 2.4 million clones listed, approximately 95% are singletons. The CD4+ fraction was divided into a CD45RA+ naive subset and a CD45RA-negative memory subset. About this clone itself: The same CDR3 arises from other DNA sequences in this sample as well.

The clonotype comes from a man between 18 and 35 years old in good health. Specimen: naive CD4+ T cells sorted from blood. The subset denotes: CD45RA+ positively selected.

The DNA of the CDR3 is TGTGCCTGGAGTGTAACGGGCTATGGCTACACCTTC. This gives the protein CAWSVTGYGYTF. The rearrangement links TRBV30 to TRBJ1-2, with D hard to call. Germline V gene sequence: CDR1 GTSNPN, CDR2 SVGIG (reference sequence). V lost 0 bases, J lost 4 bases, and 6 bases lay in between. This CDR3 is built from 12 residues.